These 21 T cell receptor beta chains originate from one sample sequenced in a study of blood T cell repertoires in COVID-19. Libraries were prepared by immunoSEQ multiplex PCR; TCRdb keeps only in-frame clonotypes and omits some of them. This sample carries fewer than 50,000 clones, 73% of them seen once, and the ten largest clones take about 60%. Sequencing used peripheral blood. The source of these receptors is an elderly man with acute or convalescent COVID-19.

This clone has a handful of counts. The chain joins TRBV6-5 to TRBJ1-3; maybe TRBD1 (6 bases). Trimming removed 5 bases at V and 0 bases at J, with 11 bases between. In germline, CDR1 is MNHEY, CDR2 SVGAGI. The CDR3 covers 15 residues. This CDR3 reads CASSRTASSGNTIYF. The CDR3 DNA is TGTGCCAGCAGTCGGACAGCGTCCTCTGGAAACACCATATATTTT.

J is TRBJ2-3 and V is TRBV18; 11 bases are shared with TRBD2. There are 15 residues in the CDR3. The V gene's germline CDR1 is KGHSH and CDR2 LQKENI. V was clipped by 3 bases and J by 3 bases; unmatched bases: 2. Here the CDR3 reads CASSPRTSGTDTQYF. The CDR3, as DNA: TGTGCCAGCTCACCTAGGACTAGCGGGACAGATACGCAGTATTTT.

This clone has just a few counts. The chain employs TRBV5-5 and TRBJ2-5, with TRBD2 identical over 9 bases. V trimming: 0 bases; J trimming: 5 bases; junction bases outside the gene matches: 5. CDR1 SGHKS and CDR2 YYEKEE come from the germline V gene (reference sequence). The CDR3 totals 15 residues. The CDR3 DNA is TGTGCCAGCAGCTTGGGCCTAGCGGGAAGGGAGACCCAGTACTTC. It encodes CASSLGLAGRETQYF.

This chain joins TRBV5-1 and TRBJ1-2; TRBD1 matches at 10 bases. This CDR3 has 15 residues. The germline V gene encodes CDR1 SGHRS and CDR2 YFSETQ. V lost 5 bases and J lost 2; bases outside the gene matches: 6. This CDR3 is CASSPPTGGNYGYTF. The CDR3 nucleotides are TGCGCCAGCAGTCCTCCGACAGGGGGCAACTATGGCTACACCTTC.

This chain uses TRBV28 with TRBJ1-5; D perhaps matches TRBD1 (5 bases). Germline V gives CDR1 MDHEN, CDR2 SYDVKM. This CDR3 has 14 amino acids. V gave up 3 bases and J gave up 6 bases, with 12 bases separating them. CDR3 bases: TGTGCCAGCAGTTTTGGGGGGAGTGGTCAGCCCCAGCATTTT. Its translation: CASSFGGSGQPQHF.

The chain employs TRBV5-1 and TRBJ2-6, with D possibly matching TRBD2 (5 bases). The V and J ends lost 0 bases and 0 bases respectively, with 10 bases between them. Germline values: CDR1 SGHRS, CDR2 YFSETQ. This CDR3 is 17 amino acids long. Here the CDR3 DNA reads TGCGCCAGCAGCTTGGGAGGGTGGAGCTCTGGGGCCAACGTCCTGACTTTC. It translates to CASSLGGWSSGANVLTF.

V usage is TRBV7-7 and J usage is TRBJ2-3; TRBD2 matches at 13 bases. Germline loops: CDR1 SSHAT, CDR2 FNYEAQ (reference sequence). The CDR3 has 16 residues. V dropped 5 bases and J dropped 1; count of bases not matched to a gene: 3. CDR3 in DNA: TGTGCCAGCAGCCCCGGACTAGCGGGAGGCACAGATACGCAGTATTTT. Protein: CASSPGLAGGTDTQYF.

V usage is TRBV10-3 and J usage is TRBJ2-1; TRBD2 is a possible D gene (5 bases). Germline lookup yields CDR1 ENHRY and CDR2 SYGVKD. The length of the CDR3 is 15 residues. V gave up 4 bases and J gave up 6 bases, with 16 bases separating them. CDR3: CAISGAEKTSNEQFF. The CDR3 bases are TGTGCCATCAGTGGAGCGGAGAAAACCAGCAATGAGCAGTTCTTC.

To note about this clone: One end of the junction fails to match germline, which may point to a read error. The chain couples TRBV4-1 to TRBJ1-4, with 9 bases identical to TRBD1. In germline, CDR1 is MGHRA, CDR2 YSYEKL. This CDR3 is 16 amino acids long. CDR3 nucleotide sequence: TGCGCCAGCACCCAACCGGGGACAGGGATTAATGAAAAACTGTTTTTT. Amino acids: CASTQPGTGINEKLFF.

V usage is TRBV12-3 or TRBV12-4 and J usage is TRBJ2-1; 7 positions agree with TRBD2. V lost 10 bases, J lost 4 bases, and 4 bases stayed unmatched. The CDR3 loop spans 12 amino acids. This CDR3 is CATRDYYNEQFF. Here the CDR3 DNA reads TGTGCCACCCGGGACTATTACAATGAGCAGTTCTTC.

This chain joins TRBV7-2 and TRBJ2-7, with 7 nucleotides matching TRBD1. Germline CDR1 SGHTA, CDR2 FQGNSA. There are 13 residues in the CDR3. Trimming took 6 bases from V and 5 from J; bases not matched to a gene: 7. In nucleotides, the CDR3 is TGTGCCAGCAGTAATAGTCAGGGGGACGAGCAGTACTTC. Protein: CASSNSQGDEQYF.

V gene TRBV5-4 combines with J gene TRBJ2-3; 7 bases fit TRBD2. The CDR3 is 19 residues long. Germline CDR1 SGHNT, CDR2 YYREEE (reference sequence). The J segment lost 4 bases and the V segment lost 1 base, leaving 18 bases of the junction unmatched. The CDR3, as DNA: TGTGCCAGCAGCTTGAAATGGGCGGGCGCGGGAGTGTTGGCAGATACGCAGTATTTT. This sequence encodes CASSLKWAGAGVLADTQYF.

This clone was observed many times. This chain connects TRBV5-4 to TRBJ2-7; TRBD2 matches 13 bases. Germline V CDR1 and CDR2: SGHNT, YYREEE (reference sequence). V dropped 4 bases and J dropped 3; count of bases not matched to a gene: 13. The length of the CDR3 is 18 residues. The CDR3 region has the DNA TGTGCCAGCAGCCTTAAGACTAGCGGGAGGACCCTTTTCTACGAGCAGTACTTC. Its translation: CASSLKTSGRTLFYEQYF.

The chain joins TRBV30 to TRBJ1-4; 7 nucleotides align to TRBD1. Germline CDR1 is GTSNPN and CDR2 is SVGIG (reference sequence). Trimming removed 4 bases from V and 6 bases from J; junction bases left unmatched: 5. This CDR3 has 13 amino acids. Written as DNA, the CDR3 is TGTGCCTGGACCCAGGGGGGCCATGAAAAACTGTTTTTT. Protein product: CAWTQGGHEKLFF. The full variable domain, rest sourced from reference TRBV30 and TRBJ1-4, is SQTIHQWPATLVQPVGSPLSLECTVEGTSNPNLYWYRQAAGRGLQLLFYSVGIGQISSEVPQNLSASRPQDRQFILSSKKLLLSDSGFYLCAWTQGGHEKLFFGSGTQLSVL.

The chain recombines TRBV2 with TRBJ2-1, with a possible D match to TRBD2 (5 bases). CDR1 and CDR2 from the germline V gene are SNHLY and FYNNEI. Trimming cost V 3 bases and J 2 bases, with 8 bases left between them. The CDR3 is made up of 14 amino acids. This CDR3 reads CASSDAGPYNEQFF. CDR3 DNA: TGTGCCAGCAGTGACGCGGGCCCCTACAATGAGCAGTTCTTC. Supplemented by reference TRBV2 and TRBJ2-1, the full variable domain reads EPEVTQTPSHQVTQMGQEVILRCVPISNHLYFYWYRQILGQKVEFLVSFYNNEISEKSEIFDDQFSVERPDGSNFTLKIRSTKLEDSAMYFCASSDAGPYNEQFFGPGTRLTVL.

V gene TRBV7-6 combines with J gene TRBJ2-7; 8 positions match TRBD2. Germline loops: CDR1 SGHVS, CDR2 FNYEAQ. The CDR3 is made up of 15 amino acids. With V trimmed by 6 bases and J by 2 bases, 9 bases remained unmatched. The CDR3 region is CASSKKAGAPYEQYF. DNA for the CDR3: TGTGCCAGCAGTAAAAAAGCGGGAGCACCCTACGAGCAGTACTTC.

This rearrangement joins TRBV5-6 to TRBJ2-7; tentatively, D is TRBD1 (6 bases). Germline lookup yields CDR1 SGHDT and CDR2 YYEEEE. The V and J ends lost 2 bases and 4 bases respectively, with 16 bases between them. This CDR3 is built from 15 residues. The CDR3 nucleotides are TGTGCCAGCAGCTTCCCCCGGACAGCGGCGTACGAGCAGTACTTC. This gives the protein CASSFPRTAAYEQYF.

CDR3 in amino acids: CAHTSGLSTDTQYF. As DNA, the CDR3 is TGTGCCCATACTAGCGGCTTAAGCACAGATACGCAGTATTTT. The chain joins TRBV30 to TRBJ2-3, with 8 bases that match TRBD2. There are 14 residues in the CDR3. After removal of 8 bases from V and 0 bases from J, the junction contained 7 bases not matched to a gene. CDR1 GTSNPN and CDR2 SVGIG come from the germline V gene (reference sequence). Together with reference TRBV30 and TRBJ2-3, the CDR3 gives the full variable domain: SQTIHQWPATLVQPVGSPLSLECTVEGTSNPNLYWYRQAAGRGLQLLFYSVGIGQISSEVPQNLSASRPQDRQFILSSKKLLLSDSGFYLCAHTSGLSTDTQYFGPGTRLTVL.

The V gene is TRBV28, the J gene TRBJ1-2; 9 nucleotides agree with TRBD1. This CDR3 spans 15 amino acids. Per germline, CDR1 MDHEN and CDR2 SYDVKM. Trimming cost V 5 bases and J 0 bases; bases outside gene matches: 4. This CDR3 is CASSVGTGTNYGYTF. The CDR3 DNA is TGTGCCAGCAGTGTAGGGACAGGGACTAACTATGGCTACACCTTC.

The V and J genes are TRBV12-5 and TRBJ2-1; 9 nucleotides line up with TRBD2. The CDR3 totals 15 residues. In germline, CDR1 is LGHNT, CDR2 FRNRAP. Trimming removed 3 bases from V and 4 bases from J; junction bases left unmatched: 4. CDR3 loop: CASGLGRGGYNEQFF. The CDR3 region has the DNA TGTGCTAGTGGTTTAGGGCGGGGGGGGTACAATGAGCAGTTCTTC.

V and J are TRBV7-2 and TRBJ1-4; 7 bases fit TRBD1. With 4 bases clipped from V and 7 bases from J, the junction kept 6 bases outside the gene matches. CDR3 length equals 14 residues. The germline gives CDR1 SGHTA, CDR2 FQGNSA. CDR3 DNA: TGTGCCAGCAGCTATACAGGGGTGGGTGAAAAACTGTTTTTT. It specifies CASSYTGVGEKLFF.